These 30 T cell receptor beta chains originate from one sample sequenced in a study of T cell responses to AZD1222 COVID-19 vaccine. TCRdb's table, derived via immunoSEQ multiplex PCR, lists solely in-frame clones and lacks some. The repertoire holds fewer than 150,000 clones, 80% to 90% seen once, with 1% to 1.5% in the top ten. Sample: peripheral blood, taken on day 0 of AZD1222 vaccination. These receptors were obtained from an adult in good health.

This chain connects TRBV7-2 to TRBJ2-2; 8 nucleotides agree with TRBD1. CDR3 size: 17 residues. Germline V gene sequence: CDR1 SGHTA, CDR2 FQGNSA. V lost 2 bases and J lost 7; bases outside the gene matches: 12. DNA for the CDR3: TGTGCCAGCAGCTTAAGTACTAGGCAGGGGGCCGACGGGGAGCTGTTTTTT. Encoded protein: CASSLSTRQGADGELFF.

V and J are TRBV5-1 and TRBJ2-5; no firm D call. This CDR3 region has 13 residues. The V and J ends lost 0 bases and 5 bases respectively, with 8 bases between them. CDR1 SGHRS and CDR2 YFSETQ come from the germline V gene. The CDR3 is CASSLGVRETQYF. CDR3 bases: TGCGCCAGCAGCTTGGGGGTGAGGGAGACCCAGTACTTC.

The chain joins TRBV5-1 to TRBJ2-1; the match to TRBD2 covers 8 bases. Germline trimming cut 4 bases from V and 0 bases from J; bases unmatched to any gene: 9. CDR3 length equals 17 residues. Germline lookup yields CDR1 SGHRS and CDR2 YFSETQ. CDR3 in DNA: TGCGCCAGCAGCCGGGGGGGTCAGCGGAGCTCCTACAATGAGCAGTTCTTC. It is translated as CASSRGGQRSSYNEQFF.

CDR3 in amino acids: CASSFGSMYNEQFF. CDR3 DNA: TGTGCCAGCAGTTTCGGGTCAATGTACAATGAGCAGTTCTTC. V is TRBV19 and J is TRBJ2-1; D uncertain. The CDR3 contains 14 residues. V shed 9 bases and J shed 4 bases, with 16 bases lying between them. Germline V gene data show CDR1 as LNHDA and CDR2 as SQIVND (reference sequence).

The count of this clone is one. The chain links TRBV5-1 to TRBJ2-5; D is possibly TRBD1 or TRBD2 (6 bases each). Germline V gene lookup returns CDR1 SGHRS and CDR2 YFSETQ. V gave up 5 bases and J gave up 4 bases, with 12 bases separating them. CDR3 length: 13 residues. The CDR3 region is CASRGEGGETQYF. CDR3 DNA: TGCGCCAGCAGGGGCGAGGGGGGAGAGACCCAGTACTTC.

This chain joins TRBV15 and TRBJ1-6, with 8 positions matching TRBD1. The length of the CDR3 is 16 residues. After removal of 0 bases from V and 7 bases from J, the junction contained 5 bases not matched to a gene. Germline CDR1 reads LNHNV; CDR2 reads YYDKDF (reference sequence). CDR3 amino acids: CATSRDRSGGNSPLHF. As DNA, the CDR3 is TGTGCCACCAGCAGAGATCGGTCAGGGGGCAATTCACCCCTCCACTTT. Together with reference TRBV15 and TRBJ1-6, the CDR3 gives the full variable domain: DAMVIQNPRYQVTQFGKPVTLSCSQTLNHNVMYWYQQKSSQAPKLLFHYYDKDFNNEADTPDNFQSRRPNTSFCFLDIRSPGLGDTAMYLCATSRDRSGGNSPLHFGNGTRLTVT.

The genes are TRBV5-6 and TRBJ2-7; D might be TRBD2 (6 bases). The CDR3 is 14 amino acids. Looked up from germline, CDR1 is SGHDT and CDR2 is YYEEEE. V lost 3 bases and J 2 bases, leaving 12 bases between the germline ends. The CDR3, as DNA: TGTGCCAGCAGCTGGCGGAGGGTCGCCTACGAGCAGTACTTC. Residues: CASSWRRVAYEQYF.

This clone was seen once. This sequence joins TRBV18 and TRBJ1-3; D is unresolved. This CDR3 has 14 amino acids. With 2 bases removed from V and 3 bases from J, the gap between germline ends came to 8 bases. Per germline, CDR1 KGHSH and CDR2 LQKENI. The DNA for the CDR3 is TGTGCCAGCTCACCAAATGCCAATGGAAACACCATATATTTT. This gives the protein CASSPNANGNTIYF. The whole variable domain, filled in from reference TRBV18 and TRBJ1-3, reads NAGVMQNPRHLVRRRGQEARLRCSPMKGHSHVYWYRQLPEEGLKFMVYLQKENIIDESGMPKERFSAEFPKEGPSILRIQQVVRGDSAAYFCASSPNANGNTIYFGEGSWLTVV.

The chain is built from TRBV3-1 (or the pseudogene TRBV3-2) and TRBJ2-7; unclear D gene. The CDR3 totals 15 residues. Germline V lookup: CDR1 LGHDT, CDR2 YNNKEL (reference sequence). Trimming left V 3 bases short and J 2 bases short, with 14 bases between. The CDR3, as DNA: TGTGCCAGCAGCCATAGAAGCACAACAACCTACGAGCAGTACTTC. Its translation is CASSHRSTTTYEQYF.

J is TRBJ1-1 and V is TRBV3-1 (or the pseudogene TRBV3-2); no firm D call. Germline loops: CDR1 LGHDT, CDR2 YNNKEL (reference sequence). This CDR3 comprises 13 residues. Trimming took 6 bases from V and 2 from J, leaving 10 bases between them. CDR3 sequence (DNA): TGTGCCAGCAGTCCAACATATAACACTGAAGCTTTCTTT. This codes for CASSPTYNTEAFF.

The chain links TRBV2 to TRBJ1-2; D unresolved. Germline CDR1 SNHLY, CDR2 FYNNEI. Trimming took 8 bases from V and 5 from J, leaving 12 bases between them. The CDR3 is 12 amino acids. The CDR3 is CASSYVPYGYTF. The CDR3 bases are TGTGCCAGCTCCTATGTCCCGTATGGCTACACCTTC.

CDR3 sequence: CASSPFGQEEKLFF. CDR3 coding DNA: TGTGCCAGCAGCCCCTTTGGGCAAGAAGAAAAACTGTTTTTT. This sequence joins TRBV7-8 and TRBJ1-4; no clear D. There are 14 residues in the CDR3. The germline CDR1 and CDR2 sequences are SGHVS and FQNEAQ. V lost 5 bases, J lost 8 bases, and 15 bases lay in between.

The rearrangement links TRBV27 to TRBJ1-1; maybe TRBD1 (5 bases). The V end lost 4 bases, the J end lost 5 bases, and 17 bases lay between the germline ends. Germline CDR1 is MNHEY and CDR2 is SMNVEV (reference sequence). The CDR3 is 15 amino acids. This chain's CDR3 is CASSSWGMGRTEAFF. For the CDR3, the DNA is TGTGCCAGCAGTTCCTGGGGCATGGGAAGAACTGAAGCTTTCTTT.

This clone was found once. This chain uses TRBV30 with TRBJ1-1, with D possibly TRBD1 on 5 matching bases. This CDR3 is built from 13 residues. Trimming removed 3 bases from V and 4 bases from J, with 12 bases in between. The germline CDR1 and CDR2 sequences are GTSNPN and SVGIG (reference sequence). The CDR3 is CAWRLGLSTEAFF. In DNA, the CDR3 is TGTGCCTGGAGATTGGGGCTTTCCACTGAAGCTTTCTTT.

The J gene is TRBJ2-3, the V gene TRBV18; D is possibly TRBD1 (6 bases). CDR3 length: 15 residues. Germline loops: CDR1 KGHSH, CDR2 LQKENI. V lost 3 bases and J 3 bases, leaving 13 bases between the germline ends. The CDR3 protein is CASSPRGSWTDTQYF. The CDR3 region has the DNA TGTGCCAGCTCACCGAGGGGGTCGTGGACAGATACGCAGTATTTT.

The rearrangement joins TRBV3-1 (or the pseudogene TRBV3-2) to TRBJ2-7; no definite D call. The CDR3 totals 11 residues. Germline lookup yields CDR1 LGHDT and CDR2 YNNKEL (reference sequence). With 5 bases removed from V and 5 bases from J, the gap between germline ends came to 7 bases. CDR3 nucleotides: TGTGCCAGCAGCTCCGTGGACGAGCAGTACTTC. It encodes CASSSVDEQYF.

The V call is TRBV28, the J call TRBJ2-2, with a tentative D call TRBD2 (6 bases). Per germline, CDR1 MDHEN and CDR2 SYDVKM. V was cut by 5 bases and J by 1 base, with 11 bases left in between. CDR3 length: 15 amino acids. The CDR3 DNA sequence: TGTGCCAGCAGTCAACTAGCAATGAACACCGGGGAGCTGTTTTTT. Its translation is CASSQLAMNTGELFF.

The J gene is TRBJ1-6, the V gene TRBV7-9, with TRBD1 matching 7 bases. The CDR3 totals 19 residues. Germline CDR1 and CDR2: SEHNR and FQNEAQ (reference sequence). V shed 5 bases and J 7 bases; nucleotides not matched to a gene: 20. For the CDR3, the DNA is TGTGCCAGCAGCGTCAGATACCCCGGGAGAGGGGGCGAAAATTCACCCCTCCACTTT. It translates to CASSVRYPGRGGENSPLHF.

The V and J genes are TRBV30 and TRBJ1-1, with unresolved D. CDR1 is GTSNPN and CDR2 is SVGIG in the germline V gene (reference sequence). The V and J ends lost 5 bases and 3 bases respectively, with 13 bases between them. The CDR3 sequence is 13 residues long. The CDR3 loop reads CAWDFGRDTEAFF. CDR3 sequence (DNA): TGTGCCTGGGATTTTGGGAGGGACACTGAAGCTTTCTTT.

The rearrangement joins TRBV9 to TRBJ1-1; D is perhaps TRBD1 (5 bases). The V end lost 0 bases, the J end lost 3 bases, and 9 bases lay between the germline ends. The germline gives CDR1 SGDLS, CDR2 YYNGEE. The CDR3 loop spans 14 amino acids. The CDR3 DNA reads as TGTGCCAGCAGCGTAGATGGCAGGGACACTGAAGCTTTCTTT. This gives the protein CASSVDGRDTEAFF. The full variable domain, rest sourced from reference TRBV9 and TRBJ1-1, is DSGVTQTPKHLITATGQRVTLRCSPRSGDLSVYWYQQSLDQGLQFLIQYYNGEERAKGNILERFSAQQFPDLHSELNLSSLELGDSALYFCASSVDGRDTEAFFGQGTRLTVV.

V usage is TRBV19 and J usage is TRBJ1-6; no clear D gene. The CDR3 extends over 12 amino acids. Germline lookup yields CDR1 LNHDA and CDR2 SQIVND (reference sequence). Trimming cost V 3 bases and J 7 bases, with 4 bases left between them. CDR3 region: CASSMTNSPLHF. The CDR3 DNA reads as TGTGCCAGTAGTATGACAAATTCACCCCTCCACTTT.

The V call is TRBV7-9, the J call TRBJ1-2, with D possibly being TRBD1 (5 bases). The CDR3 extends over 17 amino acids. Germline V gene data show CDR1 as SEHNR and CDR2 as FQNEAQ (reference sequence). V was trimmed by 5 bases and J by 0 bases, leaving 19 bases between them. CDR3: CASSRLLGGSTNYGYTF. The CDR3 bases are TGTGCCAGCAGCCGTCTACTGGGGGGATCAACTAACTATGGCTACACCTTC.

The V and J genes are TRBV6-5 and TRBJ1-2; tentatively, D is TRBD1 (5 bases). The CDR3 is 15 amino acids. Germline V CDR1 and CDR2: MNHEY, SVGAGI. V was clipped by 6 bases and J by 0 bases, with 14 bases between them. The DNA for the CDR3 is TGTGCCAGCAGCTATGGGGCGGGATCTAACTATGGCTACACCTTC. Translating it yields CASSYGAGSNYGYTF.

The V gene is TRBV6-5, the J gene TRBJ2-7; TRBD2 aligns across 7 bases. Germline assignment: CDR1 MNHEY and CDR2 SVGAGI. The CDR3 runs 13 residues. The trim removed 7 bases at V and 2 bases at J, leaving 5 bases unmatched. The CDR3 reads CASTTGGTYEQYF. DNA for the CDR3: TGTGCCAGCACTACGGGGGGAACCTACGAGCAGTACTTC.

This clone was detected only once. The CDR3 loop reads CASSLRRGREQYF. DNA for the CDR3: TGTGCCAGCAGTTTAAGGAGGGGGCGCGAGCAGTACTTC. This chain uses TRBV12-3 or TRBV12-4 with TRBJ2-7; D is perhaps TRBD1 (7 bases). The CDR3 covers 13 residues. V lost 2 bases and J lost 6, with 11 bases in between.

V usage is TRBV4-1 and J usage is TRBJ2-5; perhaps D is TRBD1 or TRBD2 (5 bases each). This CDR3 region has 17 residues. V was pared by 1 base and J by 2 bases, with 17 bases between. The germline V gene encodes CDR1 MGHRA and CDR2 YSYEKL. The CDR3: CASSQGGGSGAQETQYF. The CDR3 DNA reads as TGCGCCAGCAGCCAAGGGGGTGGGAGTGGGGCTCAAGAGACCCAGTACTTC.

The V gene is TRBV5-4, the J gene TRBJ1-1; tentative D call: TRBD1 (6 bases). The germline gives CDR1 SGHNT, CDR2 YYREEE (reference sequence). The CDR3 runs to 15 residues. Trimming removed 1 base from V and 7 bases from J, with 17 bases in between. The chain's CDR3 is CASSLKRAGVVEAFF. The DNA of the CDR3 is TGTGCCAGCAGCTTGAAAAGGGCAGGGGTAGTTGAAGCTTTCTTT.

A single count supports this clone. The chain links TRBV6-1 to TRBJ1-2; D is ambiguous. This CDR3 is built from 14 residues. V gave up 2 bases and J gave up 5 bases, with 12 bases separating them. CDR1 MNHNS and CDR2 SASEGT come from the germline V gene. Here the CDR3 reads CASSELADYYGYTF. The CDR3 DNA reads TGTGCCAGCAGTGAACTGGCAGATTATTATGGCTACACCTTC.

This chain connects TRBV4-1 to TRBJ2-6; 7 bases fit TRBD1. The CDR3 is 17 amino acids. CDR1 MGHRA and CDR2 YSYEKL come from the germline V gene. The junction had 6 bases not matched to a gene; V was cut back by 4 bases and J by 0 bases. The CDR3 sequence: CASSPGQASSGANVLTF. As DNA, the CDR3 is TGCGCCAGCAGCCCTGGACAGGCTTCCTCTGGGGCCAACGTCCTGACTTTC.

The genes are TRBV4-1 and TRBJ2-5; D unresolved. Germline V lookup: CDR1 MGHRA, CDR2 YSYEKL. With 1 base removed from V and 5 bases from J, the gap between germline ends came to 11 bases. The CDR3 has 14 amino acids. The CDR3 nucleotides are TGCGCCAGCAGCCAAGGGAGTTATGGGGAGACCCAGTACTTC. Translated: CASSQGSYGETQYF.